This T cell receptor beta chain was observed in a study of patients and donors after allogeneic stem cell transplantation. TCRdb re-called the RT-PCR reads through MiXCR, storing one row per CDR3 protein. The data contain around 240,000 distinct CDR3 sequences, around 14% of them singletons. This clonotype was seen many times. The sequenced sample consisted of blood, either unsorted or a sorted T cell fraction (not recorded which). The sequence was obtained from a human donor who was either an allogeneic HSCT recipient or a stem cell or donor lymphocyte infusion donor (not recorded which). It is not recorded whose cells these are; they may come from a transplant donor.

CDR3 loop: CASNPQVHTEAFF. The CDR3 nucleotides are TGTGCCAGCAACCCACAGGTCCACACTGAAGCTTTCTTT. The chain combines TRBV6-6 with TRBJ1-1; possible D gene TRBD1, 5 bases. Per germline, CDR1 MNHNY and CDR2 SVGAGI (reference sequence). The ends were cut back, 7 bases at V and 3 bases at J, with 12 bases in the middle. This CDR3 region has 13 residues.